The T cell receptor (beta chain) under discussion was sequenced for a study of cytomegalovirus exposure and HLA in healthy donors. On this clone itself: Its antigen is unidentified. The junction and the germline gene differ at one end; a read error may be behind it.

The PCR was carried out with 60 Vbeta primers and 13 Jbeta primers. In the authors' methods: The count from a later analysis was some 80 million unique TCR beta chains, 9.5 million to 13 million of them shared. The assay was immunoSEQ multiplex PCR, and TCRdb's table has in-frame clones only and misses some. The D gene and trimming were derived from the DNA, and the V and J assignments and clone size from that table. Found here are about 80,000 clones, under 90% of them singletons; the top ten hold about 30%. CDR3 size: 12 residues. Germline CDR1 and CDR2: SEHNR and FQNEAQ (reference sequence). Study findings and constraints: Among the CMV-associated chains, three were confirmed in vitro as specific for CMV antigens. It has been reported that TCR beta sequences accurately predicted the HLA-A and HLA-B alleles of most subjects. A list of about 180 TCR beta chains associated with cytomegalovirus was given.

This TCR came from a man aged 45-65 years in good health and CMV-seropositive. This chain connects TRBV7-9 to TRBJ2-2; no clear D gene. The sample taken for sequencing was PBMCs. The CDR3 DNA reads as TGTTCCAGCAGCTTCGGGACCGGGGAGCTGTTTTTT. It encodes CSSSFGTGELFF. Full variable domain (remainder filled in from reference TRBV7-9 and TRBJ2-2): DTGVSQNPRHKITKRGQNVTFRCDPISEHNRLYWYRQTLGQGPEFLTYFQNEAQLEKSRLLSDRFSAERPKGSFSTLEIQRTEQGDSAMYLCSSSFGTGELFFGEGSRLTVL.